These 6 T cell receptor beta chains were sequenced from one sample in a study of blood T cell repertoires in COVID-19 (dated by TCRdb to the early 2020s). Receptor amplification or capture employed the immunoSEQ multiplex PCR assay. This is the immuneACCESS table as TCRdb keeps it, with only in-frame sequences that have V and J called. A part of the clones is gone; compared with another copy, unresolved V genes explain less than half, and the rest is unexplained. The sample table records almost 95,000 clones; 72% of these occur just once. The top ten clonotypes cover 20% to 25% of the sample. The sample consisted of peripheral blood. These receptors were taken from a woman in her sixties in a cohort sampled during active or convalescent COVID-19.

The chain links TRBV7-6 to TRBJ2-3, with a weak D call TRBD2 (6 bases). Germline lookup yields CDR1 SGHVS and CDR2 FNYEAQ. The CDR3 runs to 17 residues. V lost 0 bases to trimming and J lost 2 bases, with 15 bases between them. CDR3 region: CASSLAGRGIYTDTQYF. In DNA, the CDR3 is TGTGCCAGCAGCTTAGCAGGACGCGGGATCTACACAGATACGCAGTATTTT.

The count of this clone is one. The gene calls are TRBV6-5 and TRBJ2-7, with 11 bases identical to TRBD1. The CDR3 has 14 residues. Germline V gene sequence: CDR1 MNHEY, CDR2 SVGAGI. J was trimmed by 2 bases and V by 7 bases; bases with no gene match: 4. CDR3 DNA sequence: TGTGCCAGCATCGGACAGGGGGCTACCTACGAGCAGTACTTC. It encodes CASIGQGATYEQYF.

The V and J genes are TRBV28 and TRBJ2-7, with 9 positions matching TRBD1. The germline V gene has CDR1 MDHEN and CDR2 SYDVKM. Trimming at V came to 7 bases and at J to 5 bases, leaving 12 bases not matched to a gene. CDR3 length equals 15 residues. CDR3 residues: CASISPRGTGHEQYF. The DNA for the CDR3 is TGTGCCAGCATCTCACCGCGAGGGACAGGGCACGAGCAGTACTTC.

The V call is TRBV20-1, the J call TRBJ1-2; D unclear. The CDR3 has 11 amino acids. Germline-derived CDR1 and CDR2 are DFQATT and SNEGSKA (reference sequence). Trimming removed 1 base at V and 8 bases at J, with 8 bases between. The DNA of the CDR3 is TGCAGTGCTAGAGCAATCGGGGGCTACACCTTC. It is translated as CSARAIGGYTF.

The J gene is TRBJ2-5, the V gene TRBV5-1; D unclear. The CDR3 consists of 12 residues. V lost 2 bases, J lost 8 bases, and 10 bases lay in between. Germline lookup yields CDR1 SGHRS and CDR2 YFSETQ. The CDR3 coding sequence is TGCGCCAGCAGCTTTCCTGCAGAAACCCAGTACTTC. This sequence encodes CASSFPAETQYF. The variable domain in full, completed from reference TRBV5-1 and TRBJ2-5, reads KAGVTQTPRYLIKTRGQQVTLSCSPISGHRSVSWYQQTPGQGLQFLFEYFSETQRNKGNFPGRFSGRQFSNSRSEMNVSTLELGDSALYLCASSFPAETQYFGPGTRLLVL.

The chain employs TRBV5-1 and TRBJ2-3; a weak D match, TRBD1 (6 bases). From germline, CDR1 is SGHRS and CDR2 YFSETQ. V was shortened by 0 bases and J by 1 base, with 9 bases between the two germline ends. This CDR3 has 15 residues. The CDR3 coding sequence is TGCGCCAGCAGCTTGGAAGGGGGTCGCACAGATACGCAGTATTTT. Its translation is CASSLEGGRTDTQYF.